This T cell receptor beta chain appears in the sequencing data of a study of cytomegalovirus exposure and HLA in healthy donors. CDR1 is SGHRS, CDR2 YFSETQ, per germline. The CDR3 has 13 amino acids. The V end lost 0 bases, the J end lost 3 bases, and 6 bases lay between the germline ends. PCR used 60 Vbeta primers and 13 Jbeta primers. Sequencing used immunoSEQ multiplex PCR; TCRdb keeps in-frame clones, though not all of them. This sample has roughly 100,000 clones, with over 70% found just once. The V gene is TRBV5-1, the J gene TRBJ1-1; D gene ambiguous. The sequence was obtained from a female donor in good health and CMV-seronegative. Sequenced: PBMCs. CDR3 loop: CASSLGSDTEAFF. The CDR3 DNA is TGCGCCAGCAGCTTGGGTTCGGACACTGAAGCTTTCTTT.